This T cell receptor beta chain originates from a study of blood T cells in healthy people across ages. Study observations and caveats: Per million T cells, TCR beta diversity dropped roughly linearly as age increased.

A minimum of 6 million PBMCs was isolated per sample. As to this clonotype: Its specificity is not known.

Primers used in a second PCR of roughly 6 to 11 cycles were a sample-barcoded 5' primer and a J-beta primer mix. A template-switch adaptor containing 12 random nucleotides labeled each cDNA molecule. TCRdb recomputed calls from the 5' RACE reads with MiXCR, one row per CDR3 protein. The sample yields 1.5 million to 2 million distinct CDR3 sequences, around 48% seen once. This TCR came from a woman in her thirties or forties in good health. Sequences were obtained from blood.

This CDR3 reads CASSKTAPGTDTQYF. Here the CDR3 DNA reads TGTGCCAGTAGTAAGACAGCGCCTGGCACAGATACGCAGTATTTT. The chain has TRBV19 and TRBJ2-3; D is perhaps TRBD1 (5 bases). The germline V gene encodes CDR1 LNHDA and CDR2 SQIVND (reference sequence). This CDR3 has 15 residues. Trimming left V 4 bases short and J 1 base short, with 12 bases between.